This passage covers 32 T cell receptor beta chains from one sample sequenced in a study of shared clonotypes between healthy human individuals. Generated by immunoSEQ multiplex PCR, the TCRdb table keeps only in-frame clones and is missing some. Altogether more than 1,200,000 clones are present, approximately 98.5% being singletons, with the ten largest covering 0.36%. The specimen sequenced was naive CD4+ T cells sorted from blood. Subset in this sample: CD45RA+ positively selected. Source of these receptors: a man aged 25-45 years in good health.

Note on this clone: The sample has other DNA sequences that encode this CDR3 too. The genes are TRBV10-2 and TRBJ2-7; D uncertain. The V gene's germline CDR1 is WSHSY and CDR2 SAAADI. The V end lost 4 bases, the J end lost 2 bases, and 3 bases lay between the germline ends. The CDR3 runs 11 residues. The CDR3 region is CASSVAYEQYF. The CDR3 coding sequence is TGCGCCAGCAGTGTCGCCTACGAGCAGTACTTC.

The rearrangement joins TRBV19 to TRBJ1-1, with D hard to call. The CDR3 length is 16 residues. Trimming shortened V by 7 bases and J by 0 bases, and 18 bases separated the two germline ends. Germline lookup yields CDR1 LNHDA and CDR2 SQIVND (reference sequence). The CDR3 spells CASMPGSLYMNTEAFF. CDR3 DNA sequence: TGTGCCAGTATGCCGGGATCTCTTTACATGAACACTGAAGCTTTCTTT.

The CDR3 bases are TGTGCCAGCAGCCCTAGAGGGCGGGGAGGTGGAGATACGCAGTATTTT. Amino acid sequence: CASSPRGRGGGDTQYF. The chain joins TRBV9 to TRBJ2-3; tentative D call: TRBD2 (6 bases). Trimming stripped 4 bases from V and 5 bases from J, with 20 bases between. The CDR3 has 16 residues. Germline V gives CDR1 SGDLS, CDR2 YYNGEE.

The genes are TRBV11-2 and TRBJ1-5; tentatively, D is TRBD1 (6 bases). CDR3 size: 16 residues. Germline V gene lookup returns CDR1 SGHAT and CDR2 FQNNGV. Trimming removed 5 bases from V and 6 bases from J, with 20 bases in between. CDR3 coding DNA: TGTGCCAGCAGCCCTCTAGGGGGGGGCTCAGGTCAGCCCCAGCATTTT. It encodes CASSPLGGGSGQPQHF.

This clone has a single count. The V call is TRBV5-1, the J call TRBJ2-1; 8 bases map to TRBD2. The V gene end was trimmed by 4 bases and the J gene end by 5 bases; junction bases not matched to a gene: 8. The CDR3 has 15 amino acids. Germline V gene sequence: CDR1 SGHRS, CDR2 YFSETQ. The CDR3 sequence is CASSMSGSSDNEQFF. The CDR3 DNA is TGCGCCAGCAGCATGAGCGGGAGCTCGGACAATGAGCAGTTCTTC.

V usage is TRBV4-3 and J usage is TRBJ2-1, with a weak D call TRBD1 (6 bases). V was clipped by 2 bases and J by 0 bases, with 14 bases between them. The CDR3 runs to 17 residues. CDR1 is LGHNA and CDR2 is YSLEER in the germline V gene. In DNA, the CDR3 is TGCGCCAGCAGCCAATTCGCCGGACAGAGCTCCTACAATGAGCAGTTCTTC. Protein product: CASSQFAGQSSYNEQFF.

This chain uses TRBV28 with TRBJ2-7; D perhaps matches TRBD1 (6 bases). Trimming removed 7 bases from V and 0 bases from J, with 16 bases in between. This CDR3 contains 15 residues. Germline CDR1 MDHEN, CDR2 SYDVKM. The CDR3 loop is CASTGVRGNSYEQYF. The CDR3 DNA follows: TGTGCCAGCACTGGAGTAAGGGGGAACTCCTACGAGCAGTACTTC.

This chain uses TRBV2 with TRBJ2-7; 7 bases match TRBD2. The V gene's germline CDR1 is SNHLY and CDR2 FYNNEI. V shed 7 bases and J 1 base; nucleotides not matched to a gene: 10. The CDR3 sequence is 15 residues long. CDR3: CASTPFREESYEQYF. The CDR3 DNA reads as TGTGCCAGCACCCCTTTCCGGGAGGAATCCTACGAGCAGTACTTC. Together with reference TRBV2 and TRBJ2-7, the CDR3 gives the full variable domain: EPEVTQTPSHQVTQMGQEVILRCVPISNHLYFYWYRQILGQKVEFLVSFYNNEISEKSEIFDDQFSVERPDGSNFTLKIRSTKLEDSAMYFCASTPFREESYEQYFGPGTRLTVT.

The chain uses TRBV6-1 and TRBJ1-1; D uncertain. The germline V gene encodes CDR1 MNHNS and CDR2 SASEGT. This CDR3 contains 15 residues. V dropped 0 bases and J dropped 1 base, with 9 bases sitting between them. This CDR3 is CASSEAWFSNTEAFF. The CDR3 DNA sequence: TGTGCCAGCAGTGAAGCCTGGTTCTCGAACACTGAAGCTTTCTTT.

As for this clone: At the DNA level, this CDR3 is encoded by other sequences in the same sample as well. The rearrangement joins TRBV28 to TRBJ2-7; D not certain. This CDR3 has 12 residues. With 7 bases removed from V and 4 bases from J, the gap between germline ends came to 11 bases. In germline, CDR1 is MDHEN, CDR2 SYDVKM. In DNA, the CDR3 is TGTGCCAGCACCTCTGGGCCATACGAGCAGTACTTC. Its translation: CASTSGPYEQYF. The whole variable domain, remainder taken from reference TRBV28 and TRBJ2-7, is DVKVTQSSRYLVKRTGEKVFLECVQDMDHENMFWYRQDPGLGLRLIYFSYDVKMKEKGDIPEGYSVSREKKERFSLILESASTNQTSMYLCASTSGPYEQYFGPGTRLTVT.

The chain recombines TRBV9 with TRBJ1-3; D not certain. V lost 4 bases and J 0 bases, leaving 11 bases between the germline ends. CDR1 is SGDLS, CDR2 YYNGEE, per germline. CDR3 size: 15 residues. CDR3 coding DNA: TGTGCCAGCAGCCTTAATTGGGACTCTGGAAACACCATATATTTT. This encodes CASSLNWDSGNTIYF. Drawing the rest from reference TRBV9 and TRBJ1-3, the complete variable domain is DSGVTQTPKHLITATGQRVTLRCSPRSGDLSVYWYQQSLDQGLQFLIQYYNGEERAKGNILERFSAQQFPDLHSELNLSSLELGDSALYFCASSLNWDSGNTIYFGEGSWLTVV.

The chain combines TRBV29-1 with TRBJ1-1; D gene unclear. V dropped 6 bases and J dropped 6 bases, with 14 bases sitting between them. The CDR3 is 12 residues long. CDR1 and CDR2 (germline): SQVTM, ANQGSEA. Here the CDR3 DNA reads TGCAGCGTGGCCATAGGGAGTCCTGAAGCTTTCTTT. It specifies CSVAIGSPEAFF.

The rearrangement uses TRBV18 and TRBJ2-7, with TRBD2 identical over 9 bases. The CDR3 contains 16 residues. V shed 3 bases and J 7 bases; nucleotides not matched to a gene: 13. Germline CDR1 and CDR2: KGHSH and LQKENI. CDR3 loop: CASSPGTSPTMGEQYF. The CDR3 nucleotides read TGTGCCAGCTCACCTGGGACTAGCCCGACCATGGGGGAGCAGTACTTC.

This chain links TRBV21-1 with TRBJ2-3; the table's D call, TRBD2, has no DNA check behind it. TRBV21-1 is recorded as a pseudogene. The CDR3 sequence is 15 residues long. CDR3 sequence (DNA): TGTGCCAGCAGCAAAGATAGGGCTAGCAGAGATACGCAGTATTTT. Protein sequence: CASSKDRASRDTQYF.

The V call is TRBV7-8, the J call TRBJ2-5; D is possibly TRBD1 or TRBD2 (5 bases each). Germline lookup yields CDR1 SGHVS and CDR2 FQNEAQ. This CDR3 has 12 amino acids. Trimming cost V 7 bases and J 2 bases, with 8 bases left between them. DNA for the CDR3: TGTGCCAGCAAGGGGAGTCAAGAGACCCAGTACTTC. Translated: CASKGSQETQYF.

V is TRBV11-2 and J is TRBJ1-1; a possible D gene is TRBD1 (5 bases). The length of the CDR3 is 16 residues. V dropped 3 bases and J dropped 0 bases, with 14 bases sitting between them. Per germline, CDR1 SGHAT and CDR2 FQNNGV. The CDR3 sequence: CASSFGTVNMNTEAFF. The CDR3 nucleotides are TGTGCCAGCAGCTTCGGGACGGTGAACATGAACACTGAAGCTTTCTTT.

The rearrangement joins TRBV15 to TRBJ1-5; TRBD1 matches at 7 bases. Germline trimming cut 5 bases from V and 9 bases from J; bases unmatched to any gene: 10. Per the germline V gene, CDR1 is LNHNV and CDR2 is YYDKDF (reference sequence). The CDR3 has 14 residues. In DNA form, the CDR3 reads TGTGCCACCAGCCGGAACAGGGGAATGGGGCCCCAGCATTTT. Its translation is CATSRNRGMGPQHF.

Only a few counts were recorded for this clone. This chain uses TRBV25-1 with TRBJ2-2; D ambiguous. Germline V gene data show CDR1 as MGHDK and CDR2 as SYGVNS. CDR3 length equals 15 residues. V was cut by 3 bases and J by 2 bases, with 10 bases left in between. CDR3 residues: CASSDARSNTGELFF. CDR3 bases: TGTGCCAGCAGTGATGCACGGTCAAACACCGGGGAGCTGTTTTTT.

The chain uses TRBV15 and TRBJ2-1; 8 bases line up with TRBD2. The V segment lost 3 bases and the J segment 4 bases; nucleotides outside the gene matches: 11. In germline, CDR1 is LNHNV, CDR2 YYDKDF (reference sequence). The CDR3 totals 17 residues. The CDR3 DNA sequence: TGTGCCACCAGCAGGGGGAGTGGGCTAGCGGGTTACAATGAGCAGTTCTTC. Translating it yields CATSRGSGLAGYNEQFF.

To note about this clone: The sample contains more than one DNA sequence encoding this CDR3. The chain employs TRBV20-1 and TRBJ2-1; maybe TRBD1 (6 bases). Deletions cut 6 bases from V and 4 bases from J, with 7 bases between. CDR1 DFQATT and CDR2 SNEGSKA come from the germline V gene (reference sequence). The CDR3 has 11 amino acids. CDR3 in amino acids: CSAGQYNEQFF. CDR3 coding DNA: TGCAGTGCCGGACAGTACAATGAGCAGTTCTTC.

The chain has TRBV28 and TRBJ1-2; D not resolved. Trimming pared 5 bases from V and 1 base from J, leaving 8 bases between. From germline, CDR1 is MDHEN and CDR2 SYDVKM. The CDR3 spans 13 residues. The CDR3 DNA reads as TGTGCCAGCAGTATAGGGAGTAACTATGGCTACACCTTC. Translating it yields CASSIGSNYGYTF.

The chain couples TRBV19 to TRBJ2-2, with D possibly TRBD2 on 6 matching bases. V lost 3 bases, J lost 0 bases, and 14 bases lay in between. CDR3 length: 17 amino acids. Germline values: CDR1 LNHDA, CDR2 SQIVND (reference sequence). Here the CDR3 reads CASSILLAAANTGELFF. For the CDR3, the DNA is TGTGCCAGTAGTATCTTATTAGCGGCAGCGAACACCGGGGAGCTGTTTTTT.

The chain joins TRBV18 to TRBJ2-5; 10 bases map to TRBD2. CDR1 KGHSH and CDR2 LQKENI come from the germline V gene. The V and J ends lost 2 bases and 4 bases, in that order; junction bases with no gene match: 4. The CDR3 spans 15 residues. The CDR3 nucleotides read TGTGCCAGCTCACCATCTTCTAGCGGGAGAGAGACCCAGTACTTC. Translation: CASSPSSSGRETQYF.

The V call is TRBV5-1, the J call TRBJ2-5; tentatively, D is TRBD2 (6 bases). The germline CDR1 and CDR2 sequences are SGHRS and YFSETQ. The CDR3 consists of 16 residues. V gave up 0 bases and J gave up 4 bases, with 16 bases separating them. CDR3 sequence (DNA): TGCGCCAGCAGCTTGGTCCCCCAGACTAGGTCAGAGACCCAGTACTTC. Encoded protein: CASSLVPQTRSETQYF.

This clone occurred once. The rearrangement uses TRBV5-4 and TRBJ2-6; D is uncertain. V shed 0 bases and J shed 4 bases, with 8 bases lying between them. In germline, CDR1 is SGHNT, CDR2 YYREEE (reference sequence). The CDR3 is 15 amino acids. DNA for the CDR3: TGTGCCAGCAGCTTGGCTAGTGCGGGGGCCAACGTCCTGACTTTC. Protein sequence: CASSLASAGANVLTF.

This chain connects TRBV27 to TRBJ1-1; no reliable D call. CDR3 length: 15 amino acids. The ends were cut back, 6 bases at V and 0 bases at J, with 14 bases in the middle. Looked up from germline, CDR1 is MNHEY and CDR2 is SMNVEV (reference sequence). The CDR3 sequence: CASSLVPSLNTEAFF. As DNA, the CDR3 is TGTGCCAGCAGCCTAGTCCCCTCCCTGAACACTGAAGCTTTCTTT.

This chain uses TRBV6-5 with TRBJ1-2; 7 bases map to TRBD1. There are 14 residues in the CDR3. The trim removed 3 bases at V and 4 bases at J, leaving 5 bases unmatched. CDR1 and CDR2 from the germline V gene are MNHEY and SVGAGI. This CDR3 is CASSYTGVGYGYTF. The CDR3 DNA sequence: TGTGCCAGCAGTTATACAGGGGTTGGCTATGGCTACACCTTC.

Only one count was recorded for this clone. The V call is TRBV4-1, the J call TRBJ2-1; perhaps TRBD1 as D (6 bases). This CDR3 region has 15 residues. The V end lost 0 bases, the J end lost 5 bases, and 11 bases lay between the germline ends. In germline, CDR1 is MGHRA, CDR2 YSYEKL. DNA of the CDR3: TGCGCCAGCAGCCAAGAGGGGGCGAAGCACAATGAGCAGTTCTTC. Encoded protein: CASSQEGAKHNEQFF.

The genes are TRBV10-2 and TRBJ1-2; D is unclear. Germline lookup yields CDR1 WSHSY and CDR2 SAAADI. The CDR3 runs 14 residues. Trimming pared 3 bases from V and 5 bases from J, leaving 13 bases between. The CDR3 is CASSDRAESYGYTF. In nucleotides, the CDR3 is TGCGCCAGCAGTGACAGAGCGGAGTCGTATGGCTACACCTTC.

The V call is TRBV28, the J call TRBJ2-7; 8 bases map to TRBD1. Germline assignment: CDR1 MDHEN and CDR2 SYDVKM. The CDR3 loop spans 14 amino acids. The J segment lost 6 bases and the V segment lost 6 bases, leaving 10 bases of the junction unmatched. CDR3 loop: CASRERTGLAEQYF. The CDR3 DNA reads TGTGCCAGCAGGGAACGGACAGGGCTTGCCGAGCAGTACTTC.

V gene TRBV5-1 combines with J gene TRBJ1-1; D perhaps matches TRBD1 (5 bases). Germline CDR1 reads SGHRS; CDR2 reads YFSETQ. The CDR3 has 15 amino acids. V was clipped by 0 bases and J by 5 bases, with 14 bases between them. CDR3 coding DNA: TGCGCCAGCAGCTTGGAAGGCAGGGCGATGACTGAAGCTTTCTTT. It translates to CASSLEGRAMTEAFF.

The CDR3 DNA reads TGTGCCAGCAGCGTTGGCCCCCTGAGCGGGAGGCTCACCGGGGAGCTGTTTTTT. It specifies CASSVGPLSGRLTGELFF. V is TRBV9 and J is TRBJ2-2, with 9 bases lining up with TRBD2. Germline V gene lookup returns CDR1 SGDLS and CDR2 YYNGEE. CDR3 length equals 18 residues. V dropped 2 bases and J dropped 4; count of bases not matched to a gene: 12.